This T cell receptor beta chain was identified in a study of tumor and adjacent non-tumor tissue in lung cancer (dated by TCRdb to between 2017 and 2018). General notes on the study: The cohort included some 11 adenocarcinoma, 2 squamous cell carcinoma and 1 small cell lung cancer patients. Ages among the roughly 15 patients ranged from roughly 31 to 76 years, there were roughly 10 men and 5 women, and disease was at TNM stage I to III. In total, sequencing yielded 125,075,908 productive TCRbeta reads, which works out to an average of about 3.9 million reads per sample. Using bulk TCRbeta repertoires from over twelve lung cancer patients, the study set lung tumor tissue side by side with matched distant non-tumor lung tissue. TCRbeta CDR3 sequencing was performed on more than 25 paired specimens, with one tumor sample and one normal lung sample collected per patient.

Library creation used multiplex PCR. TCRdb lists the instrument as Illumina HiSeq 2500. TCRbeta libraries were built by three rounds of nested PCR using primers (Table S4), following protocols modified from ARM-PCR. Before sequencing, PCR products of 200-500 bp were cut from the gel and purified using the QIAquick gel extraction kit. Regarding the original processing steps: Trimmomatic was used to clean the reads, FLASH was used to merge the reads into complete CDR3 sequences, and MiTCR was used to assign the reads to V(D)J germline segments. VDJtools was used to compute clonal diversity as the inverse Simpson's index. Productive reads were defined as in-frame sequences without a premature stop codon. Clones were called with MiXCR by TCRdb after fastp trimmed the public reads at Q25, and only in-frame beta chains were retained. Merged by CDR3 protein, the rows form single entries marked with the most common genes and DNA. V and J calls and clone size were set by TCRdb, not the authors. For this sample the table gives about 200,000 distinct CDR3 sequences, of which approximately 74% were detected only once. The ten top clones hold about 23% of the sample.

RNA was isolated from bulk unsorted tissue, and RNA quality was assessed with a NanoDrop ND-1000 and an Agilent 2100. Newly diagnosed lung cancer patients without prior chemotherapy who had been admitted for thoracic surgery in China between August and November 2014 were enrolled as donors. Patients who had received previous radiotherapy or chemotherapy, or who had another concurrent cancer, were excluded from the study. Surgical tissue pieces of roughly 1-2 cm3 were preserved in RNAlater solution and were kept at -80 degrees C until use. As concerns this clonotype: The clone's antigen remains unknown. Since a much larger clone is just one base distant, this may be a read error.

Results and caveats for the whole study, not just this receptor: A significantly larger cumulative share of the repertoire was made up by the top 100 clones in normal lung than in tumor tissue. Peripheral blood was not sequenced, so blood TCRbeta repertoires were not examined in the lung cancer patients of the study. TCR diversity was significantly higher in younger patients, and higher tumor TCR diversity was associated with shorter overall and disease-free survival. Tumor tissue showed significantly greater TCR diversity (inverse Simpson) than normal lung tissue (approximately 430 vs 150, P = 0.0075, Mann-Whitney U test). Neither the sequencing platform nor unique molecular identifiers are named or mentioned anywhere in the methods. Only about 15 patients were included in the cohort, and the need for larger samples and more detailed clinical data was noted by the authors.

The CDR3, cysteine through phenylalanine, is 14 amino acids long. This entry keeps only the CDR3 DNA: 42 bases, framed from base 1. CDR1 and CDR2, per the germline V gene, are MNHEY and SVGEGT. Trimming takes 6 bases from V and 3 bases from J, and the germline ends sit 13 bases apart. Source material: lung tumor tissue. The origin of this receptor is a man between 60 and 70 years old with non-small cell lung cancer. This sequence uses TRBV6-2 or TRBV6-3 and TRBJ2-3; 6 matching bases give a weak D call of TRBD1. The nucleotide sequence reads as follows: TGTGCCAGCAGCAGAGTGGGGGCAACAGATACGCAGTATTTT. This yields the protein CASSRVGATDTQYF.